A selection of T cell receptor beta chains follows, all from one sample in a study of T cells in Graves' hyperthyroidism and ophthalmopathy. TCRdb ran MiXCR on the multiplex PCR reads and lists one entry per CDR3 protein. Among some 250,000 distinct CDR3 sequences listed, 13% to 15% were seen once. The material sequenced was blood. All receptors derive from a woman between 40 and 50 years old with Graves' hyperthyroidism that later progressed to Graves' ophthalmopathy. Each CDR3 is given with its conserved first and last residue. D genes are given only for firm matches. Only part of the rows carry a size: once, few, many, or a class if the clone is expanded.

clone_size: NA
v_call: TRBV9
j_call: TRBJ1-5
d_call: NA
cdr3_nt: TGTGCCAGCAGCCCCGACCCCAATCAGCCCCAGCATTTT
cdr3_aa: CASSPDPNQPQHF

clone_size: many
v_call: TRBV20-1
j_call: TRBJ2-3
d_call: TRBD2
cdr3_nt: TGCAGTGCTAGATGGGGCGGGAGGGCCACAGATACGCAGTATTTT
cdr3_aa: CSARWGGRATDTQYF

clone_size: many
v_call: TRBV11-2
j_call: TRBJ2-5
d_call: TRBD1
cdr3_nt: TGTGCCAGCAGCTCGCCAGACAGGGGGCTCAGAGAGACCCAGTACTTC
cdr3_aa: CASSSPDRGLRETQYF

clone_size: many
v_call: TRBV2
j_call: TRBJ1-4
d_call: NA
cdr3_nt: TGTGCCAGCAGTGACTCTATTCCAACTAATGAAAAACTGTTTTTT
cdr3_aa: CASSDSIPTNEKLFF

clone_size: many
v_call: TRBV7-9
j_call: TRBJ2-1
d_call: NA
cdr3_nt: TGTGCCAGCAGCCCCCTAGGGCGGGCCAATGAGCAGTTCTTC
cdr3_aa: CASSPLGRANEQFF

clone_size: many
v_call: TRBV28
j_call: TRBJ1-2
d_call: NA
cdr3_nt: TGTGCCAGCAGTTTAACGGACGAGGGAGTACGAGGCTACACCTTC
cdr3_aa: CASSLTDEGVRGYTF

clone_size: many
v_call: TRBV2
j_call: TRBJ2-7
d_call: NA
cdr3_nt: TGTGCCAGCAGTGGGGTTAGATCCTACGAGCAGTACTTC
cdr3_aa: CASSGVRSYEQYF

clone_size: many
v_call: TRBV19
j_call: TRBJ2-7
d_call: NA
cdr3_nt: TGTGCCAGTAGTATAGATCTCCTGCACCTTTACGAGCAGTACTTC
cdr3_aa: CASSIDLLHLYEQYF

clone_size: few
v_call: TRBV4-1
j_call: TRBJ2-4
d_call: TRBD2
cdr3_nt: TGCGCCAGCAGCCAATTCGCACCCGGGCTAGCGGGCTTGGGATTAGCCAAAAACATTCAGTACTTC
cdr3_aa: CASSQFAPGLAGLGLAKNIQYF

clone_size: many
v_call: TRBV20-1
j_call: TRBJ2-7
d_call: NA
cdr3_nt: TGCAGTGCTAGAAACCGACAGTTTAGCTCCTACGAGCAGTACTTC
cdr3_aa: CSARNRQFSSYEQYF

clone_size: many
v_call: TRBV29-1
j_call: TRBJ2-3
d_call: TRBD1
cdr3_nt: TGCAGCGTCCTTAAGGGGGCGGATACGCAGTATTTT
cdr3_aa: CSVLKGADTQYF

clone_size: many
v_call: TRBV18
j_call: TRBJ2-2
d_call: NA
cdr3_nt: TGTGCCAGCTCACCACCCCAGGACGGCACCGGGGAGCTGTTTTTT
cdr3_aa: CASSPPQDGTGELFF

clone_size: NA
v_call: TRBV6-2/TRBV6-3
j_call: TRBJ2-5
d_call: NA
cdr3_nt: TGTGCCAGCAGTCTCGGCCGGAGGCCCCAAGAGATCCAGTACTTC
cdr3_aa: CASSLGRRPQEIQYF

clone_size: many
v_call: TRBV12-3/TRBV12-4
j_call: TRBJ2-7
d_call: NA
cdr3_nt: TGTGCCACCCAGAAAAATGGACACCTCGAGCAGTACTTC
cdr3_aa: CATQKNGHLEQYF

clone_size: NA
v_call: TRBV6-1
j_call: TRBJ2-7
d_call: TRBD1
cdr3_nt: TGTGCCAGCGCCCGGACAGGGGATACCTACGAGCAGTACTTC
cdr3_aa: CASARTGDTYEQYF

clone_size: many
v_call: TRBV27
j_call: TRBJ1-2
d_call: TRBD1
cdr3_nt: TGTGCCAGCAGCCAACAGTGGCGGGACAGGAGAACTACTCGGGGCAATAACTATGGCTACACCTTC
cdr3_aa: CASSQQWRDRRTTRGNNYGYTF

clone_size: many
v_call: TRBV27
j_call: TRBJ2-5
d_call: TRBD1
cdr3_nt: TGTGCCAGCAGCCCGGCCCTGGGACAGCAAGAGACCCAGTACTTC
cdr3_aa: CASSPALGQQETQYF

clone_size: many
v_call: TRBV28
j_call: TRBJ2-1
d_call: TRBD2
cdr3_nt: TGTGCCAGCAGTTTGGGGGTACCTATGTTTAGCGGGAGGGAGTACAATGAGCAGTTCTTC
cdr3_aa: CASSLGVPMFSGREYNEQFF

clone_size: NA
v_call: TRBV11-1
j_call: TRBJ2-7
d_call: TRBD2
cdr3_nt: TGTGCCAGCAGCTTCACCGGGACTAGCGGAGCTCAGTACGAGCAGTACTTC
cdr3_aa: CASSFTGTSGAQYEQYF

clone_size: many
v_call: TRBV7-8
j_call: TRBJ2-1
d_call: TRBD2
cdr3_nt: TGTGCCAGCAGTAGTCGAGCGGGGACCTACGGCAATGAGCAGTTCTTC
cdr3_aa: CASSSRAGTYGNEQFF

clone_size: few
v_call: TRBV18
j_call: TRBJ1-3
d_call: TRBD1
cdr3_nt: TGTGCCAGCTCACCACCGGGACAGCCAAAAGGAAACACCATATATTTT
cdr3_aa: CASSPPGQPKGNTIYF

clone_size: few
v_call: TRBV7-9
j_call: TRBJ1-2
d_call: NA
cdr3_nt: TGTGCCAGCAGCTCCCCCCCGACCGGTCAACCGGGGGATGGCTACACCTTC
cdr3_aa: CASSSPPTGQPGDGYTF

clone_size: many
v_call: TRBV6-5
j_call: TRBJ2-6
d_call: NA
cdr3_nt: TGTGCCAGCAGTTACTCGGTTATGGCCAACGTCCTGACTTTC
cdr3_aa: CASSYSVMANVLTF

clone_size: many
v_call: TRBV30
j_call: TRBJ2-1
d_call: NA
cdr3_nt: TGTGCCTGGAGTGTAGGGAACGCGGGACACAATGAGCAGTTCTTC
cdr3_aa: CAWSVGNAGHNEQFF

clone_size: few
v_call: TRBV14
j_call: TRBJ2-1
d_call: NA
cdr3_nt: TGTGCCAGCAGCCAGAGGGGTTACAATGAGCAGTTCTTC
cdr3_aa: CASSQRGYNEQFF

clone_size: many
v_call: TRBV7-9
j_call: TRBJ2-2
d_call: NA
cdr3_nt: TGTGCCAGCAGCTTAGTCCACGGGGAGCTGTTTTTT
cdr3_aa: CASSLVHGELFF

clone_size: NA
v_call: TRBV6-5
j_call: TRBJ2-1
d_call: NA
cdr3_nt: TGTGCCAGCAGTCTACCCCCATCGGGTCCCTACAATGAGCAGTTCTTC
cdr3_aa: CASSLPPSGPYNEQFF

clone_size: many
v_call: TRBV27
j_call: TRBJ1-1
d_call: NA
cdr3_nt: TGTGCCAGCAGAACAGGGATGCCCCCGAACACTGAAGCTTTCTTT
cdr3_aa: CASRTGMPPNTEAFF

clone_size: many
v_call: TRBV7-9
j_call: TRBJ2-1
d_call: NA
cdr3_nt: TGTGCCAGCAGCTTACCCGGGCGACATGAGCAGTTCTTC
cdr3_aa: CASSLPGRHEQFF

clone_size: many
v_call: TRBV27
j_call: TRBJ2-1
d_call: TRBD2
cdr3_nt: TGTGCCAGCAGTTTAGGACTAGCGGGAGTGTCAGAGCAGTTCTTC
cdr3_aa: CASSLGLAGVSEQFF

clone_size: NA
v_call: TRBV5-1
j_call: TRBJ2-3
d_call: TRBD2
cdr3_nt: TGCGCCAGCAGCCAATACGGGGGGGATACGCAGTATTTT
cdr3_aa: CASSQYGGDTQYF

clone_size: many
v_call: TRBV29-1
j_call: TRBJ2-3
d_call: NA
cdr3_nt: TGCAGCGTTGAAGATCCACAGTCCTTCACAGATACGCAGTATTTT
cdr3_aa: CSVEDPQSFTDTQYF

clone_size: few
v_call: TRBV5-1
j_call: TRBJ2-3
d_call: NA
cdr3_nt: TGCGCCAGCAGCTTGAGTGGACCTAGCACAGATACGCAGTATTTT
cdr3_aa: CASSLSGPSTDTQYF

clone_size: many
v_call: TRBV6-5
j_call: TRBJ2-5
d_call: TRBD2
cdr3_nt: TGTGCCAGCAGTTACGGGCCAGGCGGGAGGGAGACCCAGTACTTC
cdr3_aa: CASSYGPGGRETQYF

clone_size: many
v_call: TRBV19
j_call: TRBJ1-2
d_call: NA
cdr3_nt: TGTGCCAGTAGCCCAACACAGAGGCTCGCTGGCTACACCTTC
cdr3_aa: CASSPTQRLAGYTF

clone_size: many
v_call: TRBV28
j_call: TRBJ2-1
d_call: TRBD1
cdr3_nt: TGTGCCAGCAGTTTAGTCAGGGGGTCCTACAATGAGCAGTTCTTC
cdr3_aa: CASSLVRGSYNEQFF

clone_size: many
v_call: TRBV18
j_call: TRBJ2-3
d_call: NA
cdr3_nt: TGTGCCAGCTCACCACCGAGCTACACAGATACGCAGTATTTT
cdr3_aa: CASSPPSYTDTQYF

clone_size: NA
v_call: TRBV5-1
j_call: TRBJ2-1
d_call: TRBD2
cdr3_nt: TGCGCCAGCAGCTTTCCCCGCCCACTAGCGGGAACTAGAGATGAGCAGTTCTTC
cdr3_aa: CASSFPRPLAGTRDEQFF

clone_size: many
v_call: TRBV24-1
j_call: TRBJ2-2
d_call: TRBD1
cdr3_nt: TGTGCCACCAGTGATCGGGACAGGGGGAACACCGGGGAGCTGTTTTTT
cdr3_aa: CATSDRDRGNTGELFF

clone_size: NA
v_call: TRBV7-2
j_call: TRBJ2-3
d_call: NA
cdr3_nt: TGTGCCAGCAGCTTAGCCGATGCACGCACAGATACGCAGTATTTT
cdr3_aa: CASSLADARTDTQYF

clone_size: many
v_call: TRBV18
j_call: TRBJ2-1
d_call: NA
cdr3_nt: TGTGCCAGCTCACCCCGGTTGGGGGCGCAGTTCTTC
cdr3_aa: CASSPRLGAQFF

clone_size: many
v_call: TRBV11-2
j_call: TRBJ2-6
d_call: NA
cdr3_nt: TGTGCCAGCAGCTTAGGCAGGGCCCCCTCTGGGGCCAACGTCCTGACTTTC
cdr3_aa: CASSLGRAPSGANVLTF

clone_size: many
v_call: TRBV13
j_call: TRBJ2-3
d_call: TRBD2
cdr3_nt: TGTGCCAGCAGCTTAGATGGGCTAGCGGGAGCAGATACGCAGTATTTT
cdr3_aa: CASSLDGLAGADTQYF

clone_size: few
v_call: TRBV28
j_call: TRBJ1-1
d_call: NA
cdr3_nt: TGTGCCAGCAGTCTGAGAGGGGGGGCCACTGAAGCTTTCTTT
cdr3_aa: CASSLRGGATEAFF

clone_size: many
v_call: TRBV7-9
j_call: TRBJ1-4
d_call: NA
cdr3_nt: TGTGCCAGCAGCTTCTCCGGAGATGAAAAACTGTTTTTT
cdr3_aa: CASSFSGDEKLFF

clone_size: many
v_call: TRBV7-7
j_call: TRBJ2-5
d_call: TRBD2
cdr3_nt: TGTGCTAGCAGCCCCGGACTAGCGGGAGGTGAGACCCAGTACTTC
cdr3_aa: CASSPGLAGGETQYF

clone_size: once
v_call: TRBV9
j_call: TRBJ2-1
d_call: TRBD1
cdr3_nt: TGTGCCAGCAGCGTAGGAGGGACAGGGAGCTCCTACAATGAGCAGTTCTTC
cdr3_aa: CASSVGGTGSSYNEQFF

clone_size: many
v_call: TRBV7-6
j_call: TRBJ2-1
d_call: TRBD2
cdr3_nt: TGTGCCAGCAGCCAACTAGCGGGAGGAACCAGTTACAATGAGCAGTTCTTC
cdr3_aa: CASSQLAGGTSYNEQFF

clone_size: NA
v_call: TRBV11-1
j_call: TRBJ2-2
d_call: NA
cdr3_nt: TGTGCCAGCAGCCATGAAGCGAACACCGGGGAGCTGTTTTTT
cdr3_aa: CASSHEANTGELFF

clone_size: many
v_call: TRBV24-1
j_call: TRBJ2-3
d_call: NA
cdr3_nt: TGTGCCACCAGTGATTTCGGGACGGATAACACAGATACGCAGTATTTT
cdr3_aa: CATSDFGTDNTDTQYF